This T cell receptor beta chain was captured in a study of OX40 agonist ivuxolimab in advanced cancers. This CDR3 region has 14 residues. Germline loops: CDR1 SSHAT, CDR2 FNYEAQ (reference sequence). Profiling relied on immunoSEQ multiplex PCR, and the TCRdb table lists in-frame clones only, not all of them. This table has around 150,000 clones, 90% appearing once. On this clone: At one end the junction does not follow the germline gene, possibly because of a read error.

The source is an adult with an advanced solid tumor such as melanoma, head and neck, liver or kidney cancer. Sequences were derived from CD4+ or CD8+ T cells sorted from blood, sampled in a trial of the OX40 agonist ivuxolimab. The rearrangement uses TRBV7-7 and TRBJ2-1; maybe TRBD2 (5 bases). Here the CDR3 reads CASSLAPDQNEQFF. In nucleotides, the CDR3 is TGTGCTAGCAGCTTAGCGCCCGATCAGAATGAGCAGTTCTTC.